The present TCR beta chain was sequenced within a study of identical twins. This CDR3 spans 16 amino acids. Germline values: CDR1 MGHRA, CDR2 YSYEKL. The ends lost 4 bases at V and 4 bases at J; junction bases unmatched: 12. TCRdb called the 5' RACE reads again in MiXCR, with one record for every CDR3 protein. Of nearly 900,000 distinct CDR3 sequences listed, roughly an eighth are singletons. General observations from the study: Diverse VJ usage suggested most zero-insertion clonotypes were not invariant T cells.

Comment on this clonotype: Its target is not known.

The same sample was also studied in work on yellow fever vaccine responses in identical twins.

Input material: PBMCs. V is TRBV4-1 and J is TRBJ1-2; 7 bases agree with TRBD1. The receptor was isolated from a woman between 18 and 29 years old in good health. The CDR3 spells CASSPRTDRITYGYTF. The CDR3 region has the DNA TGCGCCAGCAGCCCTCGGACGGACAGGATAACCTATGGCTACACCTTC.